This T cell receptor (beta chain) is from a study of CXCR3-negative and CXCR3-positive naive CD8 T cells. About the study: With about 1.5 +/- 0.3 million reads per library, the TRB reads numbered around 130 million in total. General study findings and limits: CXCR3-positive naive cells had more hydrophobic TRB CDR3s than CXCR3-negative naive cells. Because surface CD5 did not distinguish the naive subsets, TCR strength was inferred from TRB CDR3 properties. Memory CD8+ cells had much lower diversity, and both naive subsets had comparably high diversity.

Per the germline V gene, CDR1 is SGHVS and CDR2 is FNYEAQ. The CDR3 extends over 16 amino acids. Within the CD8+ T cell compartment, naive cells were CD45RO-CCR7+CD27+CD95-. About this clonotype itself: Its antigen is unknown.

UMI-labeled 5' RACE TRB cDNA libraries were prepared from the cells. TCRdb processed the 5' RACE reads again and assigns one entry to each CDR3 protein, with no DNA. The clone table shows approximately 120,000 distinct CDR3 sequences, with the ten largest holding less than 0.4%. The TCR sequence derives from a human donor in good health. Some clones in this sample may be carry-over from other donors' samples. The V gene is TRBV7-6, the J gene TRBJ2-1; the TCRdb D gene call, TRBD1, has no DNA to confirm it. Sequencing was done on a sample of naive CXCR3+ CD8+ T cells from blood. Documented subset: CD45RO-CCR7+CD27+CD95- naive CD8+ T cells expressing CXCR3 (TNR3+). The CDR3 reads CASSLVTGSWGREQFF. Combining the CDR3 with reference TRBV7-6 and TRBJ2-1 gives the whole variable domain GAGVSQSPRYKVTKRGQDVALRCDPISGHVSLYWYRQALGQGPEFLTYFNYEAQQDKSGLPNDRFSAERPEGSISTLTIQRTEQRDSAMYRCASSLVTGSWGREQFFGPGTRLTVL.